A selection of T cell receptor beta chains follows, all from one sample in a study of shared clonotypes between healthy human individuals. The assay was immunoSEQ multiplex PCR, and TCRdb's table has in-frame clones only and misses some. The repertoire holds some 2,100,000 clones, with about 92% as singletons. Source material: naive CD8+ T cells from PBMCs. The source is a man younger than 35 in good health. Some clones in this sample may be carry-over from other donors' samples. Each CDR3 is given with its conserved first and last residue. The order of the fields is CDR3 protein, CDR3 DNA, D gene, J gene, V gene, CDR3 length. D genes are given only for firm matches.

CDR3 protein: CSARVGNEQFF; CDR3 DNA: TGCAGTGCTAGAGTGGGCAATGAGCAGTTCTTC; D gene: .; J gene: TRBJ2-1; V gene: TRBV20-1; CDR3 length: 11
CDR3 protein: CASSSGAGGLLAKNIQYF; CDR3 DNA: TGTGCCAGTAGTAGCGGGGCGGGAGGTCTACTAGCCAAAAACATTCAGTACTTC; D gene: TRBD2; J gene: TRBJ2-4; V gene: TRBV19; CDR3 length: 18
CDR3 protein: CASSLGWVGLLYNEQFF; CDR3 DNA: TGTGCCAGCAGCTTGGGTTGGGTGGGACTCCTCTACAATGAGCAGTTCTTC; D gene: .; J gene: TRBJ2-1; V gene: TRBV7-8; CDR3 length: 17
CDR3 protein: CASSLYPDRPSYEQYF; CDR3 DNA: TGTGCCAGCTCCCTTTACCCGGACAGGCCCTCCTACGAGCAGTACTTC; D gene: TRBD1; J gene: TRBJ2-7; V gene: TRBV18; CDR3 length: 16
CDR3 protein: CASSALSGSYPNQETQYF; CDR3 DNA: TGCGCCAGCAGTGCCCTTTCCGGGAGTTACCCAAACCAAGAGACCCAGTACTTC; D gene: .; J gene: TRBJ2-5; V gene: TRBV10-1; CDR3 length: 18
CDR3 protein: CASSRRSGGTGELFF; CDR3 DNA: TGTGCCAGTAGCCGACGGTCGGGTGGCACCGGGGAGCTGTTTTTT; D gene: .; J gene: TRBJ2-2; V gene: TRBV19; CDR3 length: 15
CDR3 protein: CASSPITGGTEAFF; CDR3 DNA: TGTGCCAGCAGCCCAATAACAGGTGGCACTGAAGCTTTCTTT; D gene: .; J gene: TRBJ1-1; V gene: TRBV7-9; CDR3 length: 14
CDR3 protein: CASSFIRTDKAFF; CDR3 DNA: TGTGCCAGCAGTTTTATTAGAACAGATAAAGCTTTCTTT; D gene: .; J gene: TRBJ1-1; V gene: TRBV27; CDR3 length: 13
CDR3 protein: CASSKGHNPGGYTF; CDR3 DNA: TGCGCCAGCAGCAAAGGCCACAACCCGGGTGGCTACACCTTC; D gene: .; J gene: TRBJ1-2; V gene: TRBV4-1; CDR3 length: 14
CDR3 protein: CASGPNNEQFF; CDR3 DNA: TGTGCCAGCGGCCCTAACAATGAGCAGTTCTTC; D gene: .; J gene: TRBJ2-1; V gene: TRBV9; CDR3 length: 11
CDR3 protein: CASSPPLDTQDGYTF; CDR3 DNA: TGTGCCAGCAGCCCCCCCCTAGACACCCAGGATGGCTACACCTTC; D gene: .; J gene: TRBJ1-2; V gene: TRBV7-9; CDR3 length: 15
CDR3 protein: CASSVSVPSDSYGYTF; CDR3 DNA: TGTGCCAGCAGCGTCTCAGTTCCGTCGGATAGCTATGGCTACACCTTC; D gene: .; J gene: TRBJ1-2; V gene: TRBV7-2; CDR3 length: 16
CDR3 protein: CASSSYRLAGEGSGANVLTF; CDR3 DNA: TGTGCCAGCAGCTCCTACCGACTAGCGGGAGAAGGCTCTGGGGCCAACGTCCTGACTTTC; D gene: TRBD2; J gene: TRBJ2-6; V gene: TRBV5-5; CDR3 length: 20
CDR3 protein: CASSIAGEETQYF; CDR3 DNA: TGTGCCAGTAGTATAGCAGGGGAGGAGACCCAGTACTTC; D gene: .; J gene: TRBJ2-5; V gene: TRBV19; CDR3 length: 13